Listed below are T cell receptor beta chains from one sample, sequenced in a study of cytomegalovirus exposure and HLA in healthy donors. TCRdb keeps only in-frame clones here, not all; method: immunoSEQ multiplex PCR. The table records under 150,000 clones, roughly 86% of them present only once. Specimen: PBMCs. All receptors derive from a man in his late teens or twenties in good health and CMV-seropositive. Both conserved end residues are trimmed from each CDR3. The order of the fields is V gene, D gene, J gene, CDR3 length, CDR3 protein. A D gene is named only where the DNA matches it firmly.

v_gene: TRBV18; d_gene: -; j_gene: TRBJ1-1; len: 13; CDR3aa: ASSPPGPGPTEAF
v_gene: TRBV19; d_gene: -; j_gene: TRBJ1-2; len: 13; CDR3aa: ASSIDRSGSYGYT
v_gene: TRBV27; d_gene: TRBD2; j_gene: TRBJ2-2; len: 11; CDR3aa: ASRLAGVGELF
v_gene: TRBV29-1; d_gene: TRBD2; j_gene: TRBJ2-1; len: 13; CDR3aa: SVEILAGVNGEQF
v_gene: TRBV11-3; d_gene: TRBD1; j_gene: TRBJ1-2; len: 15; CDR3aa: ASSSIRGQGQSYGYT
v_gene: TRBV6-1; d_gene: TRBD1; j_gene: TRBJ2-5; len: 13; CDR3aa: ASSENRGNSETQY
v_gene: TRBV11-2; d_gene: TRBD1; j_gene: TRBJ2-7; len: 13; CDR3aa: VSSLRTGTNYEQY
v_gene: TRBV6-1; d_gene: TRBD1; j_gene: TRBJ1-3; len: 13; CDR3aa: ASSKGQDSGNTIY
v_gene: TRBV6-6; d_gene: TRBD1; j_gene: TRBJ2-4; len: 13; CDR3aa: ASELQGGTKNIQY
v_gene: TRBV7-9; d_gene: -; j_gene: TRBJ1-4; len: 13; CDR3aa: ASSSLNRAAEKLF